A single sample is the source of the 27 T cell receptor beta chains below, sequenced in a study of CD8 T cells in ankylosing spondylitis. The antigens these receptors bind are not known. Study-level points and caveats: A TCR beta motif made of roughly eight highly homologous variants seemed typical of ankylosing spondylitis blood.

TCRdb processed the 5' RACE reads anew with MiXCR; each CDR3 protein has one entry. The data contain some 700,000 distinct CDR3 sequences, 19% of them singletons. Sequenced material: blood, either unsorted or a sorted T cell fraction (not recorded which). All receptors come from a male donor with ankylosing spondylitis.

In its sample, this clonotype was seen a few times. This chain uses TRBV12-3 or TRBV12-4 with TRBJ1-6; TRBD1 might be the D (5 bases). This CDR3 spans 15 amino acids. Trimming cost V 2 bases and J 5 bases, with 10 bases left between them. The CDR3 coding sequence is TGTGCCAGCAGTTTACTACTCAGGGATAATTCACCCCTCCACTTT. Residues: CASSLLLRDNSPLHF.

This chain joins TRBV5-1 and TRBJ1-1; tentatively, D is TRBD1 (6 bases). Germline-derived CDR1 and CDR2 are SGHRS and YFSETQ. This CDR3 is built from 14 residues. V was shortened by 3 bases and J by 4 bases, with 13 bases between the two germline ends. The CDR3 DNA reads TGCGCCAGCAGCTACAGGGTCGCCGTCACTGAAGCTTTCTTT. Translation gives CASSYRVAVTEAFF.

The V gene is TRBV28, the J gene TRBJ2-7; D might be TRBD1 or TRBD2, each matching 5 bases. Trimming cost V 6 bases and J 6 bases, with 27 bases left between them. CDR1 is MDHEN and CDR2 is SYDVKM in the germline V gene. The CDR3 is 17 amino acids. The CDR3 DNA sequence: TGTGCCAGCAGCCGTCGATGGGGGACGGCAACGAACGGCGAGCAGTACTTC. This encodes CASSRRWGTATNGEQYF.

This clonotype occurred a few times. The chain links TRBV20-1 to TRBJ2-7, with D possibly being TRBD2 (6 bases). V gave up 6 bases and J gave up 2 bases, with 17 bases separating them. Germline CDR1 reads DFQATT; CDR2 reads SNEGSKA (reference sequence). The CDR3 totals 14 residues. CDR3 sequence (DNA): TGCAGTGCCATCATCCCCGGGGGAACCTACGAGCAGTACTTC. This sequence encodes CSAIIPGGTYEQYF.

This clonotype was counted only a few times. This chain uses TRBV3-1 with TRBJ2-7; possibly TRBD1 for D (6 bases). With 1 base removed from V and 3 bases from J, the gap between germline ends came to 13 bases. Germline CDR1 reads LGHDT; CDR2 reads YNNKEL (reference sequence). The CDR3 covers 15 residues. For the CDR3, the DNA is TGTGCCAGCAGCCAAGGGACAGCTGAGATCTACGAGCAGTACTTC. Translating it yields CASSQGTAEIYEQYF.

The sample holds many counts of this clonotype. The chain carries TRBV7-9 and TRBJ1-1; D remains unclear. With 5 bases removed from V and 8 bases from J, the gap between germline ends came to 15 bases. Germline V CDR1 and CDR2: SEHNR, FQNEAQ (reference sequence). This CDR3 has 13 residues. In nucleotides, the CDR3 is TGTGCCAGCAGCGGAGCGGCAGCTGCGGAAGCTTTCTTT. This gives the protein CASSGAAAAEAFF.

The chain employs TRBV7-8 and TRBJ1-5; tentative D call: TRBD1 (6 bases). CDR1 SGHVS and CDR2 FQNEAQ come from the germline V gene. The CDR3 has 16 residues. V gave up 1 base and J gave up 5 bases, with 15 bases separating them. The CDR3 bases are TGTGCCAGCAGCTTAGAAGGGGGGATTTATGATCAGCCCCAGCATTTT. Amino acid sequence: CASSLEGGIYDQPQHF.

The chain links TRBV4-1 to TRBJ1-5, with 10 bases lining up with TRBD1. V gave up 3 bases and J gave up 6 bases; unmatched junction bases: 5. Looked up from germline, CDR1 is MGHRA and CDR2 is YSYEKL. The CDR3 runs to 15 residues. This CDR3 is CASSHPGTGVQPQHF. The CDR3 bases are TGCGCCAGCAGCCACCCCGGGACAGGGGTTCAGCCCCAGCATTTT.

This chain joins TRBV4-2 and TRBJ2-3; D might be TRBD1 or TRBD2, each matching 6 bases. The length of the CDR3 is 20 residues. CDR1 is LGHNA, CDR2 YNFKEQ, per germline. The V end lost 5 bases, the J end lost 4 bases, and 31 bases lay between the germline ends. The chain's CDR3 is CASSGGPHPRTENPPDTQYF. For the CDR3, the DNA is TGTGCCAGCAGCGGGGGGCCCCACCCCAGGACAGAAAATCCCCCAGATACGCAGTATTTT.

The chain has TRBV12-3 or TRBV12-4 and TRBJ2-7; tentatively, D is TRBD1 (5 bases). The CDR3 covers 12 residues. The ends were cut back, 2 bases at V and 8 bases at J, with 10 bases in the middle. CDR3 protein: CASSLQAGQQYF. Here the CDR3 DNA reads TGTGCCAGCAGTTTACAGGCAGGGCAGCAGTACTTC.

This clonotype was observed at least ten times. The chain has TRBV6-1 and TRBJ2-3; maybe TRBD1 (6 bases). The CDR3 has 13 residues. Germline CDR1 MNHNS, CDR2 SASEGT. The germline V and J ends were trimmed by 3 bases and 4 bases, with 8 bases remaining between them. The CDR3 reads CASSDRGADTQYF. The CDR3 DNA reads TGTGCCAGCAGTGACAGGGGAGCAGATACGCAGTATTTT.

This chain uses TRBV12-3 or TRBV12-4 with TRBJ2-7, with 14 bases matching TRBD2. Trimming removed 5 bases from V and 5 bases from J; junction bases left unmatched: 5. The CDR3 loop spans 15 amino acids. In DNA form, the CDR3 reads TGTGCCAGCAGTCAGGGACTAGCGGGGGCCCACGAGCAGTACTTC. Protein sequence: CASSQGLAGAHEQYF.

The chain links TRBV20-1 to TRBJ1-1; D unresolved. Germline CDR1 and CDR2: DFQATT and SNEGSKA (reference sequence). The V gene lost 0 bases and the J gene lost 5 bases, with 10 bases spanning the gap. CDR3 length: 13 residues. The CDR3 DNA reads TGCAGTGCTAGAGATGTCGGTCCAACTGAAGCTTTCTTT. Translation: CSARDVGPTEAFF.

This chain uses TRBV7-9 with TRBJ1-2, with D unresolved. This CDR3 contains 14 residues. The V end was cut by 5 bases, the J end by 1 base, with 11 bases between. From germline, CDR1 is SEHNR and CDR2 FQNEAQ (reference sequence). CDR3: CASSPSILNYGYTF. CDR3 bases: TGTGCCAGCAGCCCCTCGATCCTTAACTATGGCTACACCTTC. The full variable domain, its missing parts supplied by reference TRBV7-9 and TRBJ1-2, is DTGVSQNPRHKITKRGQNVTFRCDPISEHNRLYWYRQTLGQGPEFLTYFQNEAQLEKSRLLSDRFSAERPKGSFSTLEIQRTEQGDSAMYLCASSPSILNYGYTFGSGTRLTVV.

The V call is TRBV4-1, the J call TRBJ1-1; D ambiguous. Trimming removed 0 bases from V and 8 bases from J, with 16 bases in between. Germline V gene lookup returns CDR1 MGHRA and CDR2 YSYEKL. This CDR3 has 15 amino acids. The CDR3 here is CASSQEGSGLPEAFF. The DNA of the CDR3 is TGCGCCAGCAGCCAAGAAGGCTCAGGTCTTCCCGAAGCTTTCTTT.

This chain uses TRBV10-3 with TRBJ2-3; 9 bases agree with TRBD2. Germline V gene data show CDR1 as ENHRY and CDR2 as SYGVKD. The CDR3 covers 14 residues. Trimming removed 6 bases from V and 5 bases from J; junction bases left unmatched: 6. The CDR3 nucleotides are TGTGCCATCAGCCTAGCGGGGACCGGAGATACGCAGTATTTT. As protein: CAISLAGTGDTQYF.

The chain carries TRBV28 and TRBJ1-1; D is unclear. Germline CDR1 reads MDHEN; CDR2 reads SYDVKM. The CDR3 has 14 residues. V lost 8 bases, J lost 0 bases, and 13 bases lay in between. The CDR3 region has the DNA TGTGCCAGCGGCTCCACGAATTTGAACACTGAAGCTTTCTTT. This codes for CASGSTNLNTEAFF.

This clonotype has more than one count but fewer than ten. The chain has TRBV12-3 or TRBV12-4 and TRBJ2-2; D is possibly TRBD1 (5 bases). The CDR3 consists of 15 residues. V gave up 3 bases and J gave up 4 bases, with 12 bases separating them. CDR3 sequence (DNA): TGTGCCAGCAGTTTCTCGACAGTAGGCACCGGGGAGCTGTTTTTT. Amino acid sequence: CASSFSTVGTGELFF.

CDR3 sequence: CSVTGQNTDTQYF. CDR3 DNA sequence: TGCAGCGTAACGGGACAGAACACAGATACGCAGTATTTT. The chain links TRBV29-1 to TRBJ2-3; 7 bases agree with TRBD1. CDR3 length equals 13 residues. Losses at the gene ends were 6 bases for V and 2 bases for J; bases not matched to a gene: 5. Germline lookup yields CDR1 SQVTM and CDR2 ANQGSEA.

The gene calls are TRBV7-6 and TRBJ2-1, with 10 bases that match TRBD2. The CDR3 loop spans 16 amino acids. Germline-derived CDR1 and CDR2 are SGHVS and FNYEAQ. After removal of 4 bases from V and 4 bases from J, the junction contained 7 bases not matched to a gene. CDR3 residues: CASSSSLSGGYNEQFF. The CDR3 region has the DNA TGTGCCAGCAGCTCCTCCCTTAGCGGGGGGTACAATGAGCAGTTCTTC.

The chain joins TRBV6-2 or TRBV6-3 to TRBJ2-7; D is possibly TRBD1 (6 bases). The germline CDR1 and CDR2 sequences are MNHEY and SVGEGT. Trimming took off 8 bases at V and 5 bases at J, with 16 bases between the two ends. This CDR3 is 13 amino acids long. In DNA, the CDR3 is TGTGCCAGCCCTAAAGGGGGTGTCGACGAGCAGTACTTC. Residues: CASPKGGVDEQYF.

This clonotype was detected a few times. The chain uses TRBV4-2 and TRBJ1-4; no firm D call. V was cut by 5 bases and J by 3 bases, with 10 bases left in between. The CDR3 spans 14 residues. Germline CDR1 is LGHNA and CDR2 is YNFKEQ. The CDR3 DNA is TGTGCCAGCAGCGACCCTCCAGCTAATGAAAAACTGTTTTTT. Amino acids: CASSDPPANEKLFF.

V gene TRBV24-1 combines with J gene TRBJ2-2; no definite D call. This CDR3 has 11 amino acids. The V end was cut by 4 bases, the J end by 6 bases, with 2 bases between. Germline V gene sequence: CDR1 KGHDR, CDR2 SFDVKD. The CDR3 protein is CATSDAGELFF. DNA of the CDR3: TGTGCCACCAGTGACGCCGGGGAGCTGTTTTTT.

This clonotype was seen more than once but under ten times. V usage is TRBV21-1 and J usage is TRBJ2-1; TRBD1, as called in the table, went unchecked against the DNA. TRBV21-1 is an annotated pseudogene. This CDR3 comprises 18 residues. CDR3 DNA sequence: TGTGCCAGCAGCAAAGAGGTCGGGACAGGGTTTGATTGGAATGAGCAGTTCTTC. Protein sequence: CASSKEVGTGFDWNEQFF.

V is TRBV2 and J is TRBJ2-7; D remains unclear. Germline-derived CDR1 and CDR2 are SNHLY and FYNNEI. The germline V and J ends were trimmed by 4 bases and 0 bases, with 7 bases remaining between them. This CDR3 is 13 amino acids long. CDR3 nucleotide sequence: TGTGCCAGCAGTGCGGCGATCTCCTACGAGCAGTACTTC. This encodes CASSAAISYEQYF.

In this sample, this clonotype turned up many times. The chain joins TRBV29-1 to TRBJ2-2; tentatively, D is TRBD1 or TRBD2 (5 bases each). CDR3 length equals 14 residues. Germline lookup yields CDR1 SQVTM and CDR2 ANQGSEA. Trimming took 4 bases from V and 6 from J, leaving 15 bases between them. In DNA, the CDR3 is TGCAGCGTTGGAGGGACGCCTTGGCCCGGGGAGCTGTTTTTT. Encoded protein: CSVGGTPWPGELFF.

The rearrangement links TRBV5-1 to TRBJ1-1; D is unclear. The CDR3 is 13 amino acids. The V and J ends lost 0 bases and 11 bases respectively, with 14 bases between them. Germline assignment: CDR1 SGHRS and CDR2 YFSETQ. CDR3 amino acids: CASSLARRERAFF. The CDR3 nucleotides are TGCGCCAGCAGCTTGGCTCGACGGGAACGTGCTTTCTTT.